This TCR beta chain was observed in a study of blood T cells in healthy people across ages. A second PCR of about 6 to 12 cycles used a sample-barcoded 5' primer and a J-beta primer mix. From the 5' RACE reads, TCRdb called clonotypes with MiXCR, one entry per CDR3 protein. The sample lists about 1.1 million distinct CDR3 sequences, approximately 38% occurring once. The sample holds a few counts of this clonotype. Its matching antigen is unknown. General study points: Older individuals had lower TCR beta diversity per million T cells (the decline was roughly linear).

Trimming shortened V by 0 bases and J by 0 bases, and 20 bases separated the two germline ends. CDR1 is SGHTA, CDR2 FQGTGA, per germline. The CDR3 covers 19 residues. The sample was blood. The sequence was collected from a man between 18 and 29 years old in good health. The chain combines TRBV7-3 with TRBJ1-2; the D is unclear. The CDR3 loop reads CASSLTSVVRPPTNYGYTF. The CDR3 DNA is TGTGCCAGCAGCTTAACCAGCGTCGTCAGGCCACCAACTAACTATGGCTACACCTTC.